Presented here are 15 T cell receptor beta chains from one specimen sequenced in a study of cytomegalovirus exposure and HLA in healthy donors. Only in-frame clones appear in the TCRdb table, and some are missing; sequencing was by immunoSEQ multiplex PCR. This table holds around 180,000 clones, approximately 85% found once. The source material was PBMCs. Receptor source: a woman between 18 and 30 years old in good health and CMV-seronegative.

V gene TRBV15 combines with J gene TRBJ2-2; 8 bases fit TRBD1. This CDR3 region has 13 residues. Germline V gives CDR1 LNHNV, CDR2 YYDKDF (reference sequence). The trim removed 3 bases at V and 13 bases at J, leaving 7 bases unmatched. CDR3 DNA sequence: TGTGCCACCAGCAGGGACAGGGTGGGGAGGCTGTTTTTT. Translated, it gives CATSRDRVGRLFF.

This clone has a single count. The chain joins TRBV6-1 to TRBJ2-7; 11 bases match TRBD2. The V segment lost 8 bases and the J segment 3 bases; nucleotides outside the gene matches: 6. The CDR3 extends over 14 amino acids. Looked up from germline, CDR1 is MNHNS and CDR2 is SASEGT. In DNA form, the CDR3 reads TGTGCCAGCGAAACTAGCGGGGGCCGCTACGAGCAGTACTTC. Its translation is CASETSGGRYEQYF.

The rearrangement joins TRBV9 to TRBJ2-1; 8 bases align to TRBD2. J lost 7 bases, V lost 0 bases, and 9 bases had no gene match. Germline V gene sequence: CDR1 SGDLS, CDR2 YYNGEE. There are 16 residues in the CDR3. The CDR3 DNA follows: TGTGCCAGCAGCGTAGGAGGACGGGGGGGCTGGAATGAGCAGTTCTTC. It is translated as CASSVGGRGGWNEQFF.

This clone was found once. V usage is TRBV2 and J usage is TRBJ1-1; 7 nucleotides line up with TRBD1. The CDR3 runs 14 residues. J was trimmed by 3 bases and V by 9 bases; bases with no gene match: 10. The V gene's germline CDR1 is SNHLY and CDR2 FYNNEI. CDR3 sequence: CARKLPGQHTEAFF. The CDR3 DNA reads TGTGCCAGAAAACTCCCGGGACAGCACACTGAAGCTTTCTTT.

The chain uses TRBV20-1 and TRBJ1-2; tentative D call: TRBD1 (5 bases). Germline loops: CDR1 DFQATT, CDR2 SNEGSKA (reference sequence). V gave up 6 bases and J gave up 5 bases, with 10 bases separating them. CDR3 length: 11 amino acids. CDR3 DNA: TGCAGTGCGGTTGCAGGGTATGGCTACACCTTC. As protein: CSAVAGYGYTF.

The chain employs TRBV19 and TRBJ1-5; no firm D call. Germline loops: CDR1 LNHDA, CDR2 SQIVND (reference sequence). The germline V and J ends were trimmed by 10 bases and 0 bases, with 13 bases remaining between them. The CDR3 has 14 residues. CDR3 protein: CATGKVISNQPQHF. DNA for the CDR3: TGTGCCACCGGGAAGGTGATTAGCAATCAGCCCCAGCATTTT.

The chain is built from TRBV5-1 and TRBJ2-1; D is ambiguous. With 2 bases removed from V and 4 bases from J, the gap between germline ends came to 4 bases. The CDR3 runs to 12 residues. CDR1 is SGHRS, CDR2 YFSETQ, per germline. CDR3 sequence reads: CASSFQYNEQFF. The CDR3 DNA sequence: TGCGCCAGCAGCTTTCAGTACAATGAGCAGTTCTTC.

For the CDR3, the DNA is TGTGCCAGCTCACCTACAGCGGATTCCTACAATGAGCAGTTCTTC. This sequence encodes CASSPTADSYNEQFF. The chain is built from TRBV18 and TRBJ2-1; possible D gene TRBD2, 5 bases. CDR1 is KGHSH and CDR2 is LQKENI in the germline V gene. Trimming shortened V by 3 bases and J by 1 base, and 10 bases separated the two germline ends. The CDR3 is made up of 15 amino acids.

V and J are TRBV6-6 and TRBJ1-5; tentatively, D is TRBD1 (6 bases). V was clipped by 5 bases and J by 5 bases, with 7 bases between them. The germline V gene encodes CDR1 MNHNY and CDR2 SVGAGI (reference sequence). The CDR3 has 12 residues. CDR3 residues: CASSRQDQPQHF. Here the CDR3 DNA reads TGTGCCAGCAGTAGACAGGATCAGCCCCAGCATTTT.

The chain joins TRBV27 to TRBJ1-5, with 8 bases fitting TRBD1. CDR1 is MNHEY and CDR2 is SMNVEV in the germline V gene (reference sequence). Unmatched junction bases numbered 5, after V lost 5 bases and J lost 5 bases. This CDR3 spans 14 amino acids. The CDR3 is CASSKGTGHQPQHF. CDR3 DNA sequence: TGTGCCAGCAGTAAAGGGACAGGTCATCAGCCCCAGCATTTT.

This chain connects TRBV25-1 to TRBJ1-2, with 8 bases aligning to TRBD1. The CDR3 sequence is 13 residues long. CDR1 is MGHDK and CDR2 is SYGVNS in the germline V gene. The J segment lost 5 bases and the V segment lost 4 bases, leaving 3 bases of the junction unmatched. The CDR3 region has the DNA TGTGCCAGCAGTGGTGGACAGGGTTATGGCTACACCTTC. Translated: CASSGGQGYGYTF.

The V gene is TRBV6-1, the J gene TRBJ1-4, with no clear D. This CDR3 comprises 17 residues. The germline gives CDR1 MNHNS, CDR2 SASEGT. Trimming removed 2 bases from V and 3 bases from J, with 16 bases in between. CDR3 region: CASSETAGGGPNEKLFF. The CDR3 region has the DNA TGTGCCAGCAGTGAAACCGCTGGTGGAGGGCCTAATGAAAAACTGTTTTTT.

This clone showed up just a few times. The rearrangement links TRBV9 to TRBJ1-5, with 8 bases lining up with TRBD1. The CDR3 spans 15 residues. The junction had 3 bases not matched to a gene; V was cut back by 3 bases and J by 1 base. Germline CDR1 and CDR2: SGDLS and YYNGEE. The CDR3 DNA is TGTGCCAGCAGCGCCCAGGGGGCAAGCAATCAGCCCCAGCATTTT. Translated, it gives CASSAQGASNQPQHF.

The chain combines TRBV28 with TRBJ2-3; 8 nucleotides line up with TRBD1. Germline loops: CDR1 MDHEN, CDR2 SYDVKM. This CDR3 spans 15 amino acids. With V trimmed by 4 bases and J by 5 bases, 8 bases remained unmatched. CDR3 residues: CASSSGRGLVDTQYF. The DNA of the CDR3 is TGTGCCAGCAGTTCAGGCAGGGGGCTTGTAGATACGCAGTATTTT.

This chain joins TRBV5-6 and TRBJ2-2; the D gene is possibly TRBD1 (6 bases). CDR3 length equals 13 residues. Germline V gene data show CDR1 as SGHDT and CDR2 as YYEEEE. Trimming shortened V by 4 bases and J by 5 bases, and 9 bases separated the two germline ends. CDR3 residues: CASSRTGTGELFF. Here the CDR3 DNA reads TGTGCCAGCAGCAGAACAGGGACCGGGGAGCTGTTTTTT.